This T cell receptor (beta chain) stems from a study of blood T cell repertoires in COVID-19. This CDR3 comprises 14 residues. The germline V gene has CDR1 SEHNR and CDR2 FQNEAQ (reference sequence). Losses at the gene ends were 5 bases for V and 4 bases for J; bases not matched to a gene: 6. The protocol was immunoSEQ multiplex PCR, while the TCRdb copy is restricted to in-frame clones and leaves out a portion. The sample has under 300,000 clones, around 84% seen once. The study drew participants aged about 18 to 95 years from fewer than 30 US areas. The chain is built from TRBV7-9 and TRBJ1-1; 8 bases are shared with TRBD1. What was sequenced was PBMCs or T cells enriched from blood (not recorded which). The source is a woman aged 45-65 years who had recovered from COVID-19. CDR3 coding DNA: TGTGCCAGCAGCAGTTCAGGGGGCCGCACTGAAGCTTTCTTT. This sequence encodes CASSSSGGRTEAFF.